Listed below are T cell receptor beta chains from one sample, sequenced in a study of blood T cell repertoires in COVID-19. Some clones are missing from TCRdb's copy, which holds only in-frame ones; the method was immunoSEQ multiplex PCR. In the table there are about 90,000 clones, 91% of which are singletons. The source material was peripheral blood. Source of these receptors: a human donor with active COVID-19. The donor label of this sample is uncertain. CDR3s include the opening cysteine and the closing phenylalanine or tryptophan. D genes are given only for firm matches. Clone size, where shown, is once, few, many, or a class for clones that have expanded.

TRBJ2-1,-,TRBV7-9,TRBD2,CASSPPFRTRTINEQFF,TGTGCCAGCAGCCCCCCCTTTAGGACTAGGACTATCAATGAGCAGTTCTTC
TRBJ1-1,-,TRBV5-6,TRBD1,CASSLAAGGEAFF,TGTGCCAGCAGCTTGGCTGCAGGGGGTGAAGCTTTCTTT
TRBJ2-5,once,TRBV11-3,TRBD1,CASSSGTGGAETQYF,TGTGCCAGCAGCTCAGGGACAGGGGGCGCGGAGACCCAGTACTTC
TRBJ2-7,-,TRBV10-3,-,CAISYKEEQYF,TGTGCCATCAGTTACAAGGAGGAGCAGTACTTC
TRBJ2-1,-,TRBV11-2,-,CASSLTVSSYNEQFF,TGTGCCAGCAGCTTAACGGTAAGCTCCTACAATGAGCAGTTCTTC
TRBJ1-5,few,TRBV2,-,CASRRRIVTPQHF,TGTGCCAGCAGGAGGCGGATCGTTACGCCCCAGCATTTT
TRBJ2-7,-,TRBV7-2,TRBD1,CASSLSEGAEQYF,TGTGCCAGCAGCTTATCTGAGGGGGCCGAGCAGTACTTC
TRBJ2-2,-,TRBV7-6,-,CASSFTENTGELFF,TGTGCCAGCAGCTTTACAGAGAACACCGGGGAGCTGTTTTTT
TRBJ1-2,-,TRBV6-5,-,CASSTGMINYGYTF,TGTGCCAGCAGCACAGGGATGATTAACTATGGCTACACCTTC
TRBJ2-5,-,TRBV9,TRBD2,CASSVLAGGETQYF,TGTGCCAGCAGCGTCCTAGCGGGGGGGGAGACCCAGTACTTC
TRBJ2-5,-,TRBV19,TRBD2,CASSIGGLAGAQETQYF,TGTGCCAGTAGTATAGGAGGACTAGCGGGGGCTCAAGAGACCCAGTACTTC
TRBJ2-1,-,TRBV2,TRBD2,CASSEIAGPHEQFF,TGTGCCAGCAGTGAAATAGCGGGGCCCCATGAGCAGTTCTTC
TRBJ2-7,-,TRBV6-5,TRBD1,CASSRGQGPSEQYF,TGTGCCAGCAGTCGGGGACAGGGACCAAGCGAGCAGTACTTC
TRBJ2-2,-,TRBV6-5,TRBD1,CASSTGQEIGELFF,TGTGCCAGCAGTACGGGACAGGAGATCGGGGAGCTGTTTTTT
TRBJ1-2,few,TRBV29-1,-,CSVELRAAQIFYGYTF,TGCAGCGTTGAACTCAGGGCAGCCCAAATATTCTATGGCTACACCTTC
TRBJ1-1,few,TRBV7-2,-,CASSLNSPRGSTEAFF,TGTGCCAGCAGCTTAAACAGCCCTCGGGGGAGCACTGAAGCTTTCTTT
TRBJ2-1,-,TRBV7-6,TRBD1,CASSPGTGILNNEQFF,TGTGCCAGCAGTCCCGGGACAGGGATTCTAAACAATGAGCAGTTCTTC
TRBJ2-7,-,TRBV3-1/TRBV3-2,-,CASTRRGAFPYEQYF,TGTGCCAGCACCCGCCGGGGGGCTTTCCCCTACGAGCAGTACTTC
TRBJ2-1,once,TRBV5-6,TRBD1,CASHRRGLRDNEQFF,TGTGCCAGCCACCGCAGGGGGCTTAGAGACAATGAGCAGTTCTTC
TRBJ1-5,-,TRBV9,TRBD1,CASSETGDQPQHF,TGTGCCAGCAGCGAAACAGGGGATCAGCCCCAGCATTTT
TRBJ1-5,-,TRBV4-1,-,CASSQTTGPLNQPQHF,TGCGCCAGCAGCCAAACGACAGGCCCGCTTAATCAGCCCCAGCATTTT
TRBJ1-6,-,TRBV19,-,CASKFGGQTNSPLHF,TGTGCCAGTAAATTTGGAGGGCAGACAAATTCACCCCTCCACTTT
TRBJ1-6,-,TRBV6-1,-,CASSDWGDSYNSPLHF,TGTGCCAGCAGTGATTGGGGGGACTCCTATAATTCACCCCTCCACTTT